Given below is one T cell receptor beta chain in context. The data were taken from a study of blood T cell repertoires in COVID-19. The CDR3 sequence is 15 residues long. CDR1 and CDR2 from the germline V gene are MNHEY and SMNVEV (reference sequence). V lost 5 bases and J 4 bases, leaving 17 bases between the germline ends. The protocol was immunoSEQ multiplex PCR, while the TCRdb copy is restricted to in-frame clones and leaves out a portion. The sample yields around 120,000 clones, about 88% seen once. The sequence came from a man in his sixties with COVID-19, enrolled during active disease. The sequencing input was peripheral blood. This sequence joins TRBV27 and TRBJ1-2; D perhaps matches TRBD1 (5 bases). The CDR3 region has the DNA TGTGCCAGCAGTCCCGGCGGGGGGGTGATCTATGGCTACACCTTC. The encoded protein is CASSPGGGVIYGYTF.